Described below is a single T cell receptor beta chain sequence and its context. No antigen is known for it. Per-base quality was not reported, and no clone a single base away is much larger than it. Healthy HIV-negative adults with no recently reported acute infections or vaccinations were included as donors. Only Caucasian adults living in Nashville, Tennessee, USA were represented among the donors. CD4+ T cells were enriched through magnetic negative selection, after which naive cells were positively selected on CD45RA and the remaining negative fraction served as the memory subset. Blood was collected by leukapheresis, and PBMCs were isolated by Ficoll-Histopaque density gradient centrifugation and then cryopreserved in liquid nitrogen vapor phase. Analytical flow cytometry was used to check the purity and quantity of every magnetically sorted T cell population. Genomic DNA was isolated from each sorted fraction and quantified by UV absorbance on a Nanodrop 2000c.

CDR1 and CDR2 are read off the germline V gene (reference sequence) as SEHNR and FQNEAQ. Trimming takes 0 bases from V and 5 bases from J, and the germline ends sit 7 bases apart. Counted from cysteine to phenylalanine, this CDR3 has 13 amino acids. Just the 39-base CDR3 DNA is kept, in frame starting at base 1. This specimen comes from a study of shared clonotypes between healthy human individuals (dated by TCRdb to 2018 to 2021). Background on the whole study: A couple of women and a few men aged 18 to 49 years were included in the cohort. Different laboratories and diverse techniques were used to prepare libraries and sequence TCR repertoires, to increase sequencing depth and limit assay-specific biases. For each donor, CD4 naive and CD4 memory were each given three plates, CD8 naive was given two plates, and CD8 memory was given one plate. Leukapheresis yielded between about 0.9 and 9.5 billion PBMCs per donor. To estimate repertoire size and how much clonotype sharing occurs between individuals, the study deeply sequenced the blood TCR repertoires of roughly 5 healthy adults.

Summary of the overall study and its limitations: Sampling was restricted to blood, and TCR repertoires in tissue are likely to differ from TCR repertoires in blood. Approximately 5% of naive CD4, 3.5% of naive CD8, approximately 2.2% of memory CD4, and around 0.42% of memory CD8 clonotypes were shared across four donors. Estimated clonotype richness was generally larger for naive than for memory subsets. Clonotypes shared by all four sorted-subset donors showed higher generation probabilities than non-shared clonotypes. Rarefaction of sorted-subset datasets indicated incomplete sequencing despite the large sequencing depth. Pairwise subsampling led to the expectation that sequencing depth would affect the degree of clonotype sharing among donors. The small number of donors limited the genetic and exposure-history diversity represented.

Using the deep immunoSEQ assay, multiplex PCR amplified TCR CDR3 regions from genomic DNA. Extracted genomic DNA from each cell subset was distributed evenly across all wells of several immunoSEQ 96-well plates, and each plate was treated as a replicate. For sorted subsets, 150 to 200 ng genomic DNA, equal to 25,000 to 35,000 T cell genomes, was loaded into each replicate PCR. Purified libraries were quantified with a Qubit 3.0 fluorometer, sized on a Bioanalyzer 2100, and re-quantified with the KAPA Library Quantification kit. Every immunoSEQ 96-well plate was sequenced on a dedicated single-read 150-cycle Illumina NextSeq 550 flow cell. The authors processed their data as follows. The immunoSEQ output contained only junctional sequences without quality scores, so filtering could not match that applied to full-length reads. To assign V/J genes and CDR3, sequences were annotated against IMGT germline references using PyIR, a Python wrapper for IgBLAST v1.9. Any read was removed if the V/J assignment was weak (E-value above 1e-6), the CDR3 was missing, or the read contained stop codons, out-of-frame junctions, or ambiguous translated residues. V3J clonotypes were defined as sequences sharing the same inferred V gene, J gene, and CDR3 amino acid sequence. The percentage overlap between two repertoires was calculated by dividing the number of shared unique clonotypes by the size of the smaller repertoire. RTK rarefaction, the Chao1 estimator, and Recon v2.1 estimates of unobserved clonotypes were used to assess repertoire richness. OLGA was used to compute generation probabilities for all TCRbeta clonotypes that the gDNA method yielded from a handful of donors. In its TCRdb copy, this immuneACCESS table keeps in-frame sequences only and misses some clones. Where compared with another copy, unresolved V genes explain less than half of these, and the others have no known cause. V and J calls and clone size are copied from that table; D and trimming were computed from the DNA. In all, the sample holds 1 million to 1.2 million clones, and around three quarters of those were seen once. The ten largest clones add up to roughly 0.83% of the sample.

The clonotype comes from a man between 18 and 35 years old in good health. Some clones in this sample may be carry-over from other donors' samples. The V and J segments used are TRBV7-9 and TRBJ1-2, with the D gene call left open. The sample consisted of memory CD4+ T cells from PBMCs. Interpreted using the paper, the cell subset or site label stands for: CD45RA-negative fraction. Here is the DNA: TGTGCCAGCAGCTTAGCTCTAGGGTATGGCTACACCTTC. This sequence encodes CASSLALGYGYTF.